What follows are 4 T cell receptor beta chains derived from one specimen sequenced in a study of blood T cells in healthy people across ages. Combining a sample-barcoded 5' primer with a J-beta primer mix, a second PCR ran for roughly 7 to 12 cycles. One entry per CDR3 protein results from TCRdb running MiXCR on the 5' RACE reads. The data hold about 640,000 distinct CDR3 sequences, with about 53% observed a single time. The specimen was blood. The source of these receptors is a man aged 55-75 years in good health.

The V gene is TRBV2, the J gene TRBJ2-3; a weak D match, TRBD1 (5 bases). This CDR3 is 13 amino acids long. V was clipped by 6 bases and J by 5 bases, with 12 bases between them. Germline CDR1 and CDR2: SNHLY and FYNNEI. The CDR3 DNA follows: TGTGCCAGCAGCTTACAAGGGGAAGATACGCAGTATTTT. Its translation: CASSLQGEDTQYF.

The chain links TRBV20-1 to TRBJ1-2, with D perhaps TRBD1 (5 bases). CDR3 length: 15 amino acids. V was cut by 3 bases and J by 4 bases, with 18 bases left in between. Germline CDR1 and CDR2: DFQATT and SNEGSKA (reference sequence). In DNA form, the CDR3 reads TGCAGTGCTAGGGATCCTAACAGGCATAGCTATGGCTACACCTTC. Translation: CSARDPNRHSYGYTF.

V and J are TRBV3-1 and TRBJ2-4; D not resolved. Near its end, the DNA agrees better with TRBJ2-5, so the J call may be wrong. Germline CDR1 is LGHDT and CDR2 is YNNKEL (reference sequence). The CDR3 spans 14 residues. CDR3 region: CASSQGWGGETQYF. CDR3 DNA sequence: TGTGCCAGCAGCCAAGGTTGGGGTGGCGAGACCCAGTACTTC.

The V and J genes are TRBV4-2 and TRBJ1-4; D is uncertain. Germline lookup yields CDR1 LGHNA and CDR2 YNFKEQ. The CDR3 loop spans 16 amino acids. Trimming removed 0 bases at V and 6 bases at J, with 14 bases between. CDR3 sequence reads: CASSQDFTAGYEKLFF. The CDR3 DNA follows: TGTGCCAGCAGCCAAGACTTTACAGCCGGATATGAAAAACTGTTTTTT.